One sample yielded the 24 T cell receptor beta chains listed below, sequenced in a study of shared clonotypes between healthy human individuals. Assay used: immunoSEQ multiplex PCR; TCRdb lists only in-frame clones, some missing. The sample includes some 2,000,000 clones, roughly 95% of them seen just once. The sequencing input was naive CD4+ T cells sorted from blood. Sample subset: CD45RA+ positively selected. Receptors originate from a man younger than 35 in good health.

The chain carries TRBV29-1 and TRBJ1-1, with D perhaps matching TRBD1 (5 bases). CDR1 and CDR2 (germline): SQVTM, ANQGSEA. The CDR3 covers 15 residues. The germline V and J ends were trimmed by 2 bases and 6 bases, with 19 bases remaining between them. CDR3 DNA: TGCAGCGTTGAACCCTGGCGCAAGGGAGGGGCTGAAGCTTTCTTT. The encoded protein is CSVEPWRKGGAEAFF.

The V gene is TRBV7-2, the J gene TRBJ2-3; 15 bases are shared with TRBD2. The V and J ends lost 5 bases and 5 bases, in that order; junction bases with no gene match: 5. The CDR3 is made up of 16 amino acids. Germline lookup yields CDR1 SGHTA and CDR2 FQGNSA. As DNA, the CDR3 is TGTGCCAGCAGCCCAAGGACTAGCGGGAGGGTAGATACGCAGTATTTT. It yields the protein CASSPRTSGRVDTQYF.

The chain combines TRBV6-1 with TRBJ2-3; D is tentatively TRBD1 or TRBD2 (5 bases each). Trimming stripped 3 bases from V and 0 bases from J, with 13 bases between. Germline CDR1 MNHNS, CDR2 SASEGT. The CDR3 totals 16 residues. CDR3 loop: CASSESGALSTDTQYF. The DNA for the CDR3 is TGTGCCAGCAGTGAGTCCGGGGCCCTCAGCACAGATACGCAGTATTTT.

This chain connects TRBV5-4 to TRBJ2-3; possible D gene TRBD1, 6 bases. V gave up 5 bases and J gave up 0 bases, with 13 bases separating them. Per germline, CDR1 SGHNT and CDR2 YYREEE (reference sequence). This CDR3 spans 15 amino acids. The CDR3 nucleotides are TGTGCCAGCAGGGTGACAGGTACTAGCACAGATACGCAGTATTTT. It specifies CASRVTGTSTDTQYF.

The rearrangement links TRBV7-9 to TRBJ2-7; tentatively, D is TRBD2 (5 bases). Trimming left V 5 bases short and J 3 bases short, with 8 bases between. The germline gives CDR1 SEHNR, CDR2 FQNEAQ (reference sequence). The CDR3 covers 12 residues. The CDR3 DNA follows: TGTGCCAGCAGCCGGGATATCTACGAGCAGTACTTC. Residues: CASSRDIYEQYF.

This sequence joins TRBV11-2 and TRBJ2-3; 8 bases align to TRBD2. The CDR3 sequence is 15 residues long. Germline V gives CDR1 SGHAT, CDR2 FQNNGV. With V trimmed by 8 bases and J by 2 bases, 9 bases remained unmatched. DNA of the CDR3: TGTGCCAGCTCACGGGGCGGGGGGTACACAGATACGCAGTATTTT. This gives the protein CASSRGGGYTDTQYF.

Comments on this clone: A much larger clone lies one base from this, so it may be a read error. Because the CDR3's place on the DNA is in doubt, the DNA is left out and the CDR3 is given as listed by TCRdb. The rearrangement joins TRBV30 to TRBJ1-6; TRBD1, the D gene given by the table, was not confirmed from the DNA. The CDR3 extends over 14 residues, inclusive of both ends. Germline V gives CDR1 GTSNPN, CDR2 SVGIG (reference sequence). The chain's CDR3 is CAWGQGAKNSPLYF.

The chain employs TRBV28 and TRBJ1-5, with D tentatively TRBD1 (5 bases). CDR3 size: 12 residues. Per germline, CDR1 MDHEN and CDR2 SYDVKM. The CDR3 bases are TGTGGTTGCGGGGCCCGACGAGAGCCCCAGCATTTT. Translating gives CGCGARREPQHF.

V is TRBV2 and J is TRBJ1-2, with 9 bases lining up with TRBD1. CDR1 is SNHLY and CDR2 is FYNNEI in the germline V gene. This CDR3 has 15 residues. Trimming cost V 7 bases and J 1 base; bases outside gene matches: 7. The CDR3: CASISDRGFNYGYTF. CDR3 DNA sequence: TGTGCCAGCATATCGGACAGGGGATTTAACTATGGCTACACCTTC. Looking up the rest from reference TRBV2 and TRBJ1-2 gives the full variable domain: EPEVTQTPSHQVTQMGQEVILRCVPISNHLYFYWYRQILGQKVEFLVSFYNNEISEKSEIFDDQFSVERPDGSNFTLKIRSTKLEDSAMYFCASISDRGFNYGYTFGSGTRLTVV.

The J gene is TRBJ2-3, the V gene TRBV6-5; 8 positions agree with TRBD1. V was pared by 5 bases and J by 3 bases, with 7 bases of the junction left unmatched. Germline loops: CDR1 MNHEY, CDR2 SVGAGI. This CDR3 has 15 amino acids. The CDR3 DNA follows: TGTGCCAGCAGTCAAGGACAGGGTACGACAGATACGCAGTATTTT. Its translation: CASSQGQGTTDTQYF.

CDR3 region: CASSEGTARFF. CDR3 coding DNA: TGTGCCAGCAGTGAAGGGACAGCACGGTTCTTT. This sequence joins TRBV6-1 and TRBJ1-1; D possibly corresponds to TRBD1 (6 bases). CDR1 and CDR2 from the germline V gene are MNHNS and SASEGT. The CDR3 loop spans 11 amino acids. Trimming took off 1 base at V and 14 bases at J, with 11 bases between the two ends.

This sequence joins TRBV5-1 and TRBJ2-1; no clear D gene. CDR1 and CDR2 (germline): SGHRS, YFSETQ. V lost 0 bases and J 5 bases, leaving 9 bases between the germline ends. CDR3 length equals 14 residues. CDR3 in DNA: TGCGCCAGCAGCTTGGATTCGGGTAACAATGAGCAGTTCTTC. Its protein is CASSLDSGNNEQFF.

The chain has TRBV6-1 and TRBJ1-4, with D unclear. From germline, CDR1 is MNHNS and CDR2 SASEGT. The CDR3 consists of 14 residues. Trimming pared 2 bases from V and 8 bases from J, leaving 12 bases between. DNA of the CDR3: TGTGCCAGCAGTGAACAAGCGGTGAGGGAAAAACTGTTTTTT. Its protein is CASSEQAVREKLFF.

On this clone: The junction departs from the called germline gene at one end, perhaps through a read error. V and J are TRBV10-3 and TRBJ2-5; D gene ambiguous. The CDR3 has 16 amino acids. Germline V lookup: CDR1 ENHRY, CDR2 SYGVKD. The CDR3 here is CASSERLTLYQETQYF. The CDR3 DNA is TGTGCCAGCAGTGAGAGGTTGACCCTATACCAAGAGACCCAGTACTTC.

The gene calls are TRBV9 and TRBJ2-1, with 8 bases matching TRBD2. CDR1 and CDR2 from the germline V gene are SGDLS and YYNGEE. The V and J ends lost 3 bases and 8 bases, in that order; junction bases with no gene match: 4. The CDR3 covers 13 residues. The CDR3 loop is CASSEGLGYEQFF. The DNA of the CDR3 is TGTGCCAGCAGCGAGGGACTAGGTTATGAGCAGTTCTTC. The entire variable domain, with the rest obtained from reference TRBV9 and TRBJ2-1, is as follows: DSGVTQTPKHLITATGQRVTLRCSPRSGDLSVYWYQQSLDQGLQFLIQYYNGEERAKGNILERFSAQQFPDLHSELNLSSLELGDSALYFCASSEGLGYEQFFGPGTRLTVL.

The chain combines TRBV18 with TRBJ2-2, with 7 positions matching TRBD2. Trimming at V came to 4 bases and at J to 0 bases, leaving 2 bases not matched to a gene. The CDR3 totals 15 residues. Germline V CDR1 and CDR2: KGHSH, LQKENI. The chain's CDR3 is CASSLGGPNTGELFF. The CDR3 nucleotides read TGTGCCAGCTCACTGGGAGGGCCGAACACCGGGGAGCTGTTTTTT.

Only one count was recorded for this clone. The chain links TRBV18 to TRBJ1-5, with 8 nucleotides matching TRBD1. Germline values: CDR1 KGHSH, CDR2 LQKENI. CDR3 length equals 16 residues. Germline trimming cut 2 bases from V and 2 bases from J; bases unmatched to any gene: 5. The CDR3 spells CASSPSTGEGNQPQHF. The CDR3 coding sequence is TGTGCCAGCTCACCATCGACAGGGGAGGGCAATCAGCCCCAGCATTTT.

CDR3 amino acids: CASSLVGDVDEQFF. CDR3 in DNA: TGTGCCAGCAGCTTAGTTGGGGACGTGGATGAGCAGTTCTTC. The V call is TRBV7-9, the J call TRBJ2-1; tentatively, D is TRBD1 or TRBD2 (5 bases each). The germline CDR1 and CDR2 sequences are SEHNR and FQNEAQ (reference sequence). Trimming took 1 base from V and 8 from J, leaving 12 bases between them. This CDR3 has 14 amino acids.

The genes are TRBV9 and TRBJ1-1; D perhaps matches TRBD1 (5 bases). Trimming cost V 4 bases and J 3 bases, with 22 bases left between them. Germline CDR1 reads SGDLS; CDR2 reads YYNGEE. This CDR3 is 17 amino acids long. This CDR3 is CASSNNRDSLADTEAFF. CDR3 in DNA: TGTGCCAGCAGCAACAACCGGGACTCCCTGGCGGACACTGAAGCTTTCTTT.

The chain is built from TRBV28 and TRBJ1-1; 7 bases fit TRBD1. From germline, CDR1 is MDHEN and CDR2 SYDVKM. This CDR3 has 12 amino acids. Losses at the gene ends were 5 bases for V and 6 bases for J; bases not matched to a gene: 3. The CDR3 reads CASSRQGSEAFF. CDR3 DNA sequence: TGTGCCAGCAGTCGACAGGGTTCTGAAGCTTTCTTT. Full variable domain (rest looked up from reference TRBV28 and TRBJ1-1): DVKVTQSSRYLVKRTGEKVFLECVQDMDHENMFWYRQDPGLGLRLIYFSYDVKMKEKGDIPEGYSVSREKKERFSLILESASTNQTSMYLCASSRQGSEAFFGQGTRLTVV.

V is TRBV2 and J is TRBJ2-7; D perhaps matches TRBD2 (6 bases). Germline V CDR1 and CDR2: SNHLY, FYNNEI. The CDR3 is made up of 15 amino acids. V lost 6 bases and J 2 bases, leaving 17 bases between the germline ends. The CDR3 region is CASSKGRGGTYEQYF. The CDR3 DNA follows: TGTGCCAGCAGCAAGGGACGGGGAGGAACCTACGAGCAGTACTTC.

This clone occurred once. Written as DNA, the CDR3 is TGTGCCAGCACCGTAGTGGGCATGAACACTGAAGCTTTCTTT. It encodes CASTVVGMNTEAFF. The chain recombines TRBV11-1 with TRBJ1-1; D unclear. From germline, CDR1 is SGHAT and CDR2 FQDESV (reference sequence). Trimming took off 7 bases at V and 0 bases at J, with 12 bases between the two ends. The CDR3 is 14 amino acids.

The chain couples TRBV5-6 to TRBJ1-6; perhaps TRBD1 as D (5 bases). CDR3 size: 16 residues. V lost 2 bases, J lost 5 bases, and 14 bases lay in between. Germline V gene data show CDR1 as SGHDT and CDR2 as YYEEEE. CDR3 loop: CASSFSRGVDNSPLHF. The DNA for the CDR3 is TGTGCCAGCAGCTTCTCACGGGGCGTCGATAATTCACCCCTCCACTTT. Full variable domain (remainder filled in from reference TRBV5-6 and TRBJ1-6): DAGVTQSPTHLIKTRGQQVTLRCSPKSGHDTVSWYQQALGQGPQFIFQYYEEEERQRGNFPDRFSGHQFPNYSSELNVNALLLGDSALYLCASSFSRGVDNSPLHFGNGTRLTVT.

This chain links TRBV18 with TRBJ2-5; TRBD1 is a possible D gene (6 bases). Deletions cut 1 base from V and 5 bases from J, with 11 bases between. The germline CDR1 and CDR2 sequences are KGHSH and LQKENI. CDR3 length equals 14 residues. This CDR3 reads CASSPLQGWETQYF. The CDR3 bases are TGTGCCAGCTCACCACTACAGGGATGGGAGACCCAGTACTTC.